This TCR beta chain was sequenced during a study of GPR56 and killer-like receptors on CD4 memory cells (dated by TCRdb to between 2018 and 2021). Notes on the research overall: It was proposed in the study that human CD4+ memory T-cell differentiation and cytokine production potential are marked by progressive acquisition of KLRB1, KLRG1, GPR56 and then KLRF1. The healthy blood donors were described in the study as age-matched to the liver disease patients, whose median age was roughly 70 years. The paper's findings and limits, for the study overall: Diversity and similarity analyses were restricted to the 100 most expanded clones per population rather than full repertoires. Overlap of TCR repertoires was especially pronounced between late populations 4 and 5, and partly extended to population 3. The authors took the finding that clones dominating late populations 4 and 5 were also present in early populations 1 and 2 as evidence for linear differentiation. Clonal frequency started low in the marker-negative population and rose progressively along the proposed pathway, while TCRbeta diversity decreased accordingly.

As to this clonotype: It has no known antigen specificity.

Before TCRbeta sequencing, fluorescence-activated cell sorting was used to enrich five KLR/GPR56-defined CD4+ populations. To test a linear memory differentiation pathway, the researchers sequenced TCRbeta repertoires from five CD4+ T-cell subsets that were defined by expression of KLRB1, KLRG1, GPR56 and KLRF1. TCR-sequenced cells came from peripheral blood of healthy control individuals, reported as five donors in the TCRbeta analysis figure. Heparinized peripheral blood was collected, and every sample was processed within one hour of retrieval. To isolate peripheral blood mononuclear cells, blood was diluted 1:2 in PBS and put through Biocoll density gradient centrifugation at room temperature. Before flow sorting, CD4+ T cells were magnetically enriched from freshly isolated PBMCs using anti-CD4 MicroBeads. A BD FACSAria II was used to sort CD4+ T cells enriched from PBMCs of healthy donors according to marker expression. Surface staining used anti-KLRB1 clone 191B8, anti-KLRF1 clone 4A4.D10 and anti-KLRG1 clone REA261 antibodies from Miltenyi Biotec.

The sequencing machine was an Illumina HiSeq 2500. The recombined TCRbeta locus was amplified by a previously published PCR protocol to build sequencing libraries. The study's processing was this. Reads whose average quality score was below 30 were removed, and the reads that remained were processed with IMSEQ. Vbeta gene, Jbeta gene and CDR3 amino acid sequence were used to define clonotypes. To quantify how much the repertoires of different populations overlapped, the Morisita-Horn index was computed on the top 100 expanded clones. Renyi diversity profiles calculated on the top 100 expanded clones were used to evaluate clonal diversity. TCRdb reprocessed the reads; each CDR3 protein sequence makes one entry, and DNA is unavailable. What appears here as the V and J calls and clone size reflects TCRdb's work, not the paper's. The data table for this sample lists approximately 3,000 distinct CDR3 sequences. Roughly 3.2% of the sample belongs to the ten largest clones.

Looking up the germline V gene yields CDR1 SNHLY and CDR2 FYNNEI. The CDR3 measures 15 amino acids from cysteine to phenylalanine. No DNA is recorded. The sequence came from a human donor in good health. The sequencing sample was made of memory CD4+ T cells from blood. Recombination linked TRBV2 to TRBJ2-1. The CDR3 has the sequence CASSAGVLTYNEQFF.